One sample yielded the 25 T cell receptor beta chains listed below, sequenced in a study of shared clonotypes between healthy human individuals (dated by TCRdb to about 2020). Libraries came from the immunoSEQ multiplex PCR assay. The immuneACCESS repertoire file appears here via TCRdb, limited to in-frame rearrangements. These files lack a portion of the clones; in checked studies, under half of the deficit traces to unresolved V genes, and the cause of the others is not known. In this sample the table shows over 2 million clones, roughly 94% of which occur a single time. 0.85% to 1.3% of the sample is taken by the ten largest. CD8 naive samples were obtained by positive selection for CCR7 among CD45RO-negative cells, yielding a CD45RA+CCR7+ population from which TemRA cells were excluded. Source material: naive CD8+ T cells sorted from blood. Per the publication, the cell subset or site label means: CD45RA+CCR7+. The receptor set was obtained from a man aged 18 to 35 in good health.

The chain uses TRBV5-1 and TRBJ2-1; 15 bases are a match to TRBD2. CDR1 and CDR2 from the germline V gene are SGHRS and YFSETQ. The ends lost 2 bases at V and 1 base at J; junction bases unmatched: 4. This CDR3 is 18 amino acids long. The CDR3 DNA sequence: TGCGCCAGCAGCTTCGGACTAGCGGGGGGGCTTTCCTACAATGAGCAGTTCTTC. Its translation: CASSFGLAGGLSYNEQFF. Combining the CDR3 with reference TRBV5-1 and TRBJ2-1 gives the whole variable domain KAGVTQTPRYLIKTRGQQVTLSCSPISGHRSVSWYQQTPGQGLQFLFEYFSETQRNKGNFPGRFSGRQFSNSRSEMNVSTLELGDSALYLCASSFGLAGGLSYNEQFFGPGTRLTVL.

Details on this clone: The identical CDR3 is also encoded by other nucleotide sequences in the sample. The gene calls are TRBV5-1 and TRBJ2-3; no clear D gene. The CDR3 sequence is 12 residues long. Germline CDR1 SGHRS, CDR2 YFSETQ. V was pared by 4 bases and J by 6 bases, with 9 bases between. CDR3 nucleotides: TGCGCCAGCAGCCTTGGAAGGGATACGCAGTATTTT. Its protein is CASSLGRDTQYF.

The rearrangement links TRBV4-1 to TRBJ2-5, with TRBD2 as a possible D gene (5 bases). V was cut by 0 bases and J by 5 bases, with 16 bases left in between. CDR3 length: 16 amino acids. The germline CDR1 and CDR2 sequences are MGHRA and YSYEKL. The CDR3 sequence: CASSQEGEGLGETQYF. CDR3 coding DNA: TGCGCCAGCAGCCAAGAAGGAGAGGGCCTTGGGGAGACCCAGTACTTC.

The chain employs TRBV6-6 and TRBJ2-1; D unclear. Germline lookup yields CDR1 MNHNY and CDR2 SVGAGI (reference sequence). V was shortened by 0 bases and J by 7 bases, with 16 bases between the two germline ends. The CDR3 spans 16 residues. CDR3 protein: CASSYSRTSGRNEQFF. The CDR3 nucleotides read TGTGCCAGCAGTTACTCGCGGACCTCCGGCAGGAATGAGCAGTTCTTC.

V usage is TRBV6-1 and J usage is TRBJ2-5; 8 bases map to TRBD1. This CDR3 contains 16 residues. V gave up 4 bases and J gave up 5 bases; unmatched junction bases: 12. The germline V gene has CDR1 MNHNS and CDR2 SASEGT. The CDR3 reads CASSAHRGQVVETQYF. CDR3 DNA: TGTGCCAGCAGTGCCCATCGGGGACAGGTTGTGGAGACCCAGTACTTC.

The chain uses TRBV28 and TRBJ1-1; 7 bases fit TRBD1. The ends lost 6 bases at V and 3 bases at J; junction bases unmatched: 10. The length of the CDR3 is 15 residues. Per germline, CDR1 MDHEN and CDR2 SYDVKM. The CDR3, as DNA: TGTGCCAGCAGCTTCCTCGTAGGGGGCGACACTGAAGCTTTCTTT. It yields the protein CASSFLVGGDTEAFF.

The CDR3 loop reads CASNQRSSSYNEQFF. The DNA of the CDR3 is TGTGCCAGTAACCAACGGTCGAGCTCCTACAATGAGCAGTTCTTC. The rearrangement links TRBV19 to TRBJ2-1, with D unclear. There are 15 residues in the CDR3. Germline values: CDR1 LNHDA, CDR2 SQIVND (reference sequence). The V end was cut by 7 bases, the J end by 0 bases, with 13 bases between. The full variable domain, completed using reference TRBV19 and TRBJ2-1, is DGGITQSPKYLFRKEGQNVTLSCEQNLNHDAMYWYRQDPGQGLRLIYYSQIVNDFQKGDIAEGYSVSREKKESFPLTVTSAQKNPTAFYLCASNQRSSSYNEQFFGPGTRLTVL.

The chain links TRBV10-1 to TRBJ2-3; D perhaps matches TRBD2 (5 bases). V dropped 3 bases and J dropped 8 bases, with 15 bases sitting between them. Germline loops: CDR1 WNHNN, CDR2 SYGVQD (reference sequence). The CDR3 is 14 residues long. The CDR3 DNA reads TGCGCCAGCAGTGACGACGGCGGGCCGGGTACGCAGTATTTT. Protein product: CASSDDGGPGTQYF.

This chain links TRBV9 with TRBJ1-2; 7 bases are shared with TRBD1. Germline values: CDR1 SGDLS, CDR2 YYNGEE. The CDR3 spans 15 residues. The trim removed 0 bases at V and 4 bases at J, leaving 6 bases unmatched. CDR3 nucleotides: TGTGCCAGCAGCGTAGCTACAGGGGAAGGCTATGGCTACACCTTC. Protein product: CASSVATGEGYGYTF. The variable domain in full, completed from reference TRBV9 and TRBJ1-2, reads DSGVTQTPKHLITATGQRVTLRCSPRSGDLSVYWYQQSLDQGLQFLIQYYNGEERAKGNILERFSAQQFPDLHSELNLSSLELGDSALYFCASSVATGEGYGYTFGSGTRLTVV.

V and J are TRBV10-3 and TRBJ2-3; tentatively, D is TRBD2 (5 bases). V lost 7 bases, J lost 4 bases, and 15 bases lay in between. The CDR3 runs 14 residues. Germline CDR1 ENHRY, CDR2 SYGVKD. CDR3 bases: TGTGCCATCACCTCCTCGGGGTGGGCAGATACGCAGTATTTT. Protein sequence: CAITSSGWADTQYF.

The chain joins TRBV2 to TRBJ1-2; D not resolved. The V gene's germline CDR1 is SNHLY and CDR2 FYNNEI. The germline V and J ends were trimmed by 8 bases and 6 bases, with 25 bases remaining between them. The CDR3 sequence is 16 residues long. CDR3 DNA: TGTGCCAGCCGTTCGGGAACAATGGAGTACTTGCATGGCTACACCTTC. Translated, it gives CASRSGTMEYLHGYTF.

Notes on this clone: This sample includes further DNA sequences coding for the same CDR3. This CDR3 reads CASSIDPDGNTEAFF. The DNA for the CDR3 is TGTGCCAGTAGTATAGACCCGGACGGGAACACTGAAGCTTTCTTT. J is TRBJ1-1 and V is TRBV19; D gene unclear. Trimming removed 0 bases at V and 1 base at J, with 9 bases between. Germline values: CDR1 LNHDA, CDR2 SQIVND (reference sequence). CDR3 length: 15 residues.

The chain carries TRBV7-9 and TRBJ2-7, with 8 bases identical to TRBD1. The CDR3 covers 14 residues. From germline, CDR1 is SEHNR and CDR2 FQNEAQ (reference sequence). The V segment lost 3 bases and the J segment 5 bases; nucleotides outside the gene matches: 6. In DNA, the CDR3 is TGTGCCAGCAGCTTTCCGGGACAGGCTCACGAGCAGTACTTC. Protein product: CASSFPGQAHEQYF.

The CDR3 reads CASSLGLAGGKDTQYF. Here the CDR3 DNA reads TGTGCCAGCAGCTTAGGACTAGCGGGAGGGAAAGATACGCAGTATTTT. The chain uses TRBV7-9 and TRBJ2-3; TRBD2 matches at 14 bases. Germline V lookup: CDR1 SEHNR, CDR2 FQNEAQ (reference sequence). The trim removed 1 base at V and 5 bases at J, leaving 2 bases unmatched. The CDR3 runs to 16 residues.

V gene TRBV5-4 combines with J gene TRBJ1-6; 7 positions agree with TRBD1. This CDR3 is built from 13 residues. Germline V gene data show CDR1 as SGHNT and CDR2 as YYREEE (reference sequence). V shed 7 bases and J 3 bases; nucleotides not matched to a gene: 1. The CDR3 is CASRDSYNSPLHF. The CDR3, as DNA: TGTGCCAGCCGGGACAGCTATAATTCACCCCTCCACTTT.

V is TRBV2 and J is TRBJ2-7; maybe TRBD2 (5 bases). Germline values: CDR1 SNHLY, CDR2 FYNNEI. Trimming removed 3 bases at V and 5 bases at J, with 14 bases between. The CDR3 length is 14 residues. Here the CDR3 reads CASSDAFGRDEQYF. Here the CDR3 DNA reads TGTGCCAGCAGTGATGCTTTCGGGCGGGACGAGCAGTACTTC.

As to this clone: One end of the junction does not line up with germline, which may come from a read error. The J gene is TRBJ2-1, the V gene TRBV7-9; D is possibly TRBD1 or TRBD2 (6 bases each). This CDR3 region has 13 residues. CDR1 SEHNR and CDR2 FQNEAQ come from the germline V gene (reference sequence). CDR3 loop: CAEGPGGYHEQFF. CDR3 nucleotides: TGTGCCGAGGGGCCCGGGGGCTACCATGAGCAGTTCTTC.

This sequence joins TRBV2 and TRBJ2-1, with a weak D call TRBD1 (5 bases). This CDR3 has 11 residues. From germline, CDR1 is SNHLY and CDR2 FYNNEI. With 8 bases removed from V and 9 bases from J, the gap between germline ends came to 11 bases. This chain's CDR3 is CASGASSEQFF. Written as DNA, the CDR3 is TGTGCCAGCGGGGCTTCTTCTGAGCAGTTCTTC.

This clone was counted once. The chain has TRBV7-2 and TRBJ1-2, with 9 positions matching TRBD1. V shed 0 bases and J 3 bases; nucleotides not matched to a gene: 5. CDR1 SGHTA and CDR2 FQGNSA come from the germline V gene. This CDR3 contains 16 residues. For the CDR3, the DNA is TGTGCCAGCAGCTTAGCCGGACAGGGGAGAGACTATGGCTACACCTTC. Its protein is CASSLAGQGRDYGYTF. Full variable domain (rest looked up from reference TRBV7-2 and TRBJ1-2): GAGVSQSPSNKVTEKGKDVELRCDPISGHTALYWYRQSLGQGLEFLIYFQGNSAPDKSGLPSDRFSAERTGGSVSTLTIQRTQQEDSAVYLCASSLAGQGRDYGYTFGSGTRLTVV.

In this sample, this clone turned up once. The chain joins TRBV6-5 to TRBJ2-7; 11 positions agree with TRBD2. Trimming removed 0 bases from V and 5 bases from J; junction bases left unmatched: 0. The CDR3 totals 14 residues. Germline V gene lookup returns CDR1 MNHEY and CDR2 SVGAGI. The CDR3 loop is CASSYSSGGDEQYF. The CDR3 coding sequence is TGTGCCAGCAGTTACTCTAGCGGGGGGGACGAGCAGTACTTC.

As regards this clone: This sample also contains other DNA sequences that code for the same CDR3. The chain recombines TRBV29-1 with TRBJ2-7; TRBD2 aligns across 9 bases. Germline values: CDR1 SQVTM, CDR2 ANQGSEA. The CDR3 covers 11 residues. Trimming at V came to 7 bases and at J to 2 bases, leaving 0 bases not matched to a gene. This CDR3 is CSASGAYEQYF. In nucleotides, the CDR3 is TGCAGCGCTAGCGGGGCCTACGAGCAGTACTTC.

The chain couples TRBV10-3 to TRBJ1-3; maybe TRBD1 (6 bases). The CDR3 totals 16 residues. V lost 9 bases and J lost 1, with 19 bases in between. Germline V gives CDR1 ENHRY, CDR2 SYGVKD. The CDR3 here is CAILDLRGASGNTIYF. Written as DNA, the CDR3 is TGTGCCATTCTCGACTTGCGGGGGGCGTCTGGAAACACCATATATTTT.

The CDR3: CASSLDFSGYEQYF. Written as DNA, the CDR3 is TGCGCCAGCAGCTTAGACTTCAGCGGCTACGAGCAGTACTTC. The rearrangement uses TRBV5-1 and TRBJ2-7, with D tentatively TRBD2 (5 bases). With 2 bases removed from V and 3 bases from J, the gap between germline ends came to 12 bases. The CDR3 spans 14 residues. Germline assignment: CDR1 SGHRS and CDR2 YFSETQ.

V gene TRBV5-1 combines with J gene TRBJ2-5, with D possibly TRBD1 on 6 matching bases. From germline, CDR1 is SGHRS and CDR2 YFSETQ. The CDR3 is 15 residues long. Trimming left V 1 base short and J 0 bases short, with 10 bases between. The CDR3 sequence is CASSLSGTYQETQYF. In nucleotides, the CDR3 is TGCGCCAGCAGCTTGTCCGGGACATACCAAGAGACCCAGTACTTC.

The chain recombines TRBV14 with TRBJ2-7; 8 positions match TRBD1. The germline V gene has CDR1 SGHDN and CDR2 FVKESK. The junction had 5 bases not matched to a gene; V was cut back by 3 bases and J by 4 bases. The CDR3 length is 14 residues. The DNA of the CDR3 is TGTGCCAGCAGCCACCGCGACAGGGGTTACGAGCAGTACTTC. This translates into CASSHRDRGYEQYF.